The 5 T cell receptor beta chains listed next were all sequenced from one sample in a study of T cell changes during pregnancy in multiple sclerosis. The table came from immunoSEQ multiplex PCR; TCRdb's copy has only in-frame clones and leaves some out. The repertoire includes tens of thousands of clones, approximately 92% of them detected once, and just over 2% sits in the top ten. Sequences were derived from peripheral blood, sampled after pregnancy. The receptors derive from a female donor with multiple sclerosis, enrolled in a pregnancy study.

The V gene is TRBV13, the J gene TRBJ2-5, with 7 bases identical to TRBD1. CDR3 length: 14 residues. The germline V gene encodes CDR1 PRHDT and CDR2 FYEKMQ (reference sequence). V dropped 5 bases and J dropped 2; count of bases not matched to a gene: 5. In DNA, the CDR3 is TGTGCCAGCAGCGACCGGACAGGACAAGAGACCCAGTACTTC. It yields the protein CASSDRTGQETQYF.

The rearrangement joins TRBV11-2 to TRBJ2-5; 8 bases map to TRBD2. CDR1 SGHAT and CDR2 FQNNGV come from the germline V gene. The CDR3 covers 13 residues. Trimming at V came to 3 bases and at J to 5 bases, leaving 2 bases not matched to a gene. The CDR3 coding sequence is TGTGCCAGCAGCTTCGGCGGGGGGGAGACCCAGTACTTC. Protein: CASSFGGGETQYF.

The chain recombines TRBV7-3 with TRBJ2-3; 7 bases agree with TRBD1. Germline assignment: CDR1 SGHTA and CDR2 FQGTGA. Trimming at V came to 4 bases and at J to 6 bases, leaving 4 bases not matched to a gene. CDR3 length: 13 amino acids. The CDR3 is CASSSYRGDTQYF. CDR3 nucleotides: TGTGCCAGCAGCTCCTACAGGGGCGATACGCAGTATTTT. The variable domain in full, completed from reference TRBV7-3 and TRBJ2-3, reads GAGVSQTPSNKVTEKGKYVELRCDPISGHTALYWYRQSLGQGPEFLIYFQGTGAADDSGLPNDRFFAVRPEGSVSTLKIQRTERGDSAVYLCASSSYRGDTQYFGPGTRLTVL.

The chain recombines TRBV5-1 with TRBJ1-4, with TRBD1 matching over 7 bases. V shed 4 bases and J 0 bases; nucleotides not matched to a gene: 6. The germline gives CDR1 SGHRS, CDR2 YFSETQ. There are 16 residues in the CDR3. In DNA, the CDR3 is TGCGCCAGCAGCCCCGGGACAGCGACAACTAATGAAAAACTGTTTTTT. It yields the protein CASSPGTATTNEKLFF.

This clone has only one observation. The V call is TRBV5-8, the J call TRBJ1-3; tentatively, D is TRBD1 (5 bases). Trimming removed 0 bases at V and 4 bases at J, with 8 bases between. Germline CDR1 reads SGHTS; CDR2 reads YDEGEE. The CDR3 contains 14 residues. Here the CDR3 reads CASSLGRVGNTIYF. DNA for the CDR3: TGTGCCAGCAGCTTGGGCAGGGTCGGAAACACCATATATTTT.